One and the same sample provided the 9 T cell receptor beta chains below, sequenced in a study of shared clonotypes between healthy human individuals. The assay was immunoSEQ multiplex PCR, and TCRdb's table has in-frame clones only and misses some. The sample has about 2,500,000 clones, over 85% seen once; the top ten hold more than 0.12%. Source material: naive CD4+ T cells sorted from blood. The sample's subset: CD45RA+ positively selected. These receptors were obtained from a man aged 18 to 29 in good health.

To note about this clone: The same CDR3 can be traced to other DNA sequences in this sample. V usage is TRBV6-5 and J usage is TRBJ1-2; the match to TRBD1 covers 9 bases. V lost 5 bases and J lost 8; bases outside the gene matches: 3. Germline CDR1 and CDR2: MNHEY and SVGAGI. The CDR3 loop spans 12 amino acids. CDR3 nucleotide sequence: TGTGCCAGCAGTACCGGGACAGGGGGCTACACCTTC. As protein: CASSTGTGGYTF.

As regards this clone: The same CDR3 arises from other DNA sequences in this sample as well. V usage is TRBV6-5 and J usage is TRBJ2-6; D may match TRBD1 or TRBD2 (5 bases each). Germline loops: CDR1 MNHEY, CDR2 SVGAGI. V was clipped by 2 bases and J by 0 bases, with 5 bases between them. The CDR3 is made up of 15 amino acids. The CDR3 coding sequence is TGTGCCAGCAGTTACGGGACCTCTGGGGCCAACGTCCTGACTTTC. Its translation is CASSYGTSGANVLTF.

The chain is built from TRBV28 and TRBJ1-6; D remains unclear. This CDR3 has 19 amino acids. Germline-derived CDR1 and CDR2 are MDHEN and SYDVKM. V dropped 2 bases and J dropped 4 bases, with 21 bases sitting between them. The CDR3 region is CASSLRGTILPSYNSPLHF. CDR3 DNA sequence: TGTGCCAGCAGTTTACGGGGTACCATCCTACCCTCTTATAATTCACCCCTCCACTTT.

This chain links TRBV6-6 with TRBJ1-2, with D hard to call. CDR1 and CDR2 from the germline V gene are MNHNY and SVGAGI (reference sequence). The germline V and J ends were trimmed by 7 bases and 2 bases, with 14 bases remaining between them. This CDR3 spans 14 amino acids. CDR3 in amino acids: CASTRGPANYGYTF. In DNA form, the CDR3 reads TGTGCCAGCACCCGCGGACCGGCGAACTATGGCTACACCTTC.

This clone was seen once. The chain couples TRBV10-2 to TRBJ2-1, with D possibly matching TRBD2 (5 bases). The ends were cut back, 6 bases at V and 2 bases at J, with 11 bases in the middle. CDR3 length: 14 residues. CDR1 WSHSY and CDR2 SAAADI come from the germline V gene. DNA of the CDR3: TGCGCCAGCAGGGCTAGCCATCCCTACAATGAGCAGTTCTTC. Amino acids: CASRASHPYNEQFF.

As DNA, the CDR3 is TGTGCCAGCTCACCCCAACGTATCGAGCGGGCGACCGGGGAGCTGTTTTTT. It encodes CASSPQRIERATGELFF. The chain recombines TRBV18 with TRBJ2-2, with D perhaps TRBD2 (6 bases). V lost 3 bases and J 5 bases, leaving 19 bases between the germline ends. The germline V gene encodes CDR1 KGHSH and CDR2 LQKENI. The CDR3 is 17 residues long. The variable domain in full, with the rest retrieved from reference TRBV18 and TRBJ2-2, is NAGVMQNPRHLVRRRGQEARLRCSPMKGHSHVYWYRQLPEEGLKFMVYLQKENIIDESGMPKERFSAEFPKEGPSILRIQQVVRGDSAAYFCASSPQRIERATGELFFGEGSRLTVL.

V is TRBV27 and J is TRBJ2-1; 10 nucleotides align to TRBD2. The V gene end was trimmed by 0 bases and the J gene end by 8 bases; junction bases not matched to a gene: 7. The CDR3 runs to 16 residues. Germline V lookup: CDR1 MNHEY, CDR2 SMNVEV (reference sequence). In DNA, the CDR3 is TGTGCCAGCAGTTTATCGGGGACTAGCGTCACCCATGAGCAGTTCTTC. Protein product: CASSLSGTSVTHEQFF.

The chain has TRBV27 and TRBJ2-3; D not resolved. CDR1 is MNHEY, CDR2 SMNVEV, per germline (reference sequence). Trimming removed 7 bases at V and 6 bases at J, with 14 bases between. CDR3 size: 13 residues. This CDR3 reads CASTRLFGDTQYF. The CDR3 DNA reads as TGTGCCAGCACCCGATTGTTCGGGGATACGCAGTATTTT.

V usage is TRBV15 and J usage is TRBJ1-5, with no clear D. The CDR3 runs to 17 residues. CDR1 is LNHNV, CDR2 YYDKDF, per germline (reference sequence). V was shortened by 1 base and J by 0 bases, with 13 bases between the two germline ends. Written as DNA, the CDR3 is TGTGCCACCAGCAGAGGTCAGGAGGGAGATAGCAATCAGCCCCAGCATTTT. This translates into CATSRGQEGDSNQPQHF. Full variable domain (outside the CDR3, taken from reference TRBV15 and TRBJ1-5): DAMVIQNPRYQVTQFGKPVTLSCSQTLNHNVMYWYQQKSSQAPKLLFHYYDKDFNNEADTPDNFQSRRPNTSFCFLDIRSPGLGDTAMYLCATSRGQEGDSNQPQHFGDGTRLSIL.